This T cell receptor beta chain was captured by sequencing in a study of cytomegalovirus exposure and HLA in healthy donors. Study conclusions and caveats: Prior analysis indicated that the majority of TCR beta V segments exhibited productivity approximately 87% or approximately 30% of the time.

This clone was observed a handful of times. No antigen is known for it. Primers included in the PCR were 60 Vbeta and 13 Jbeta primers. Profiled with immunoSEQ multiplex PCR; TCRdb holds only in-frame clones, not every one. The data contain over 100,000 clones, more than 65% of them singletons. The origin of this receptor is a woman in her late teens or twenties in good health and CMV-seropositive. The sample comprised PBMCs.

This chain's CDR3 is CASSLRSGVSPLHF. CDR3 in DNA: TGTGCCAGCAGTTTAAGGTCAGGGGTATCACCCCTCCACTTT. The chain carries TRBV27 and TRBJ1-6, with D tentatively TRBD1 (6 bases). The CDR3 contains 14 residues. Trimming cost V 2 bases and J 10 bases, with 12 bases left between them. Germline V lookup: CDR1 MNHEY, CDR2 SMNVEV (reference sequence).